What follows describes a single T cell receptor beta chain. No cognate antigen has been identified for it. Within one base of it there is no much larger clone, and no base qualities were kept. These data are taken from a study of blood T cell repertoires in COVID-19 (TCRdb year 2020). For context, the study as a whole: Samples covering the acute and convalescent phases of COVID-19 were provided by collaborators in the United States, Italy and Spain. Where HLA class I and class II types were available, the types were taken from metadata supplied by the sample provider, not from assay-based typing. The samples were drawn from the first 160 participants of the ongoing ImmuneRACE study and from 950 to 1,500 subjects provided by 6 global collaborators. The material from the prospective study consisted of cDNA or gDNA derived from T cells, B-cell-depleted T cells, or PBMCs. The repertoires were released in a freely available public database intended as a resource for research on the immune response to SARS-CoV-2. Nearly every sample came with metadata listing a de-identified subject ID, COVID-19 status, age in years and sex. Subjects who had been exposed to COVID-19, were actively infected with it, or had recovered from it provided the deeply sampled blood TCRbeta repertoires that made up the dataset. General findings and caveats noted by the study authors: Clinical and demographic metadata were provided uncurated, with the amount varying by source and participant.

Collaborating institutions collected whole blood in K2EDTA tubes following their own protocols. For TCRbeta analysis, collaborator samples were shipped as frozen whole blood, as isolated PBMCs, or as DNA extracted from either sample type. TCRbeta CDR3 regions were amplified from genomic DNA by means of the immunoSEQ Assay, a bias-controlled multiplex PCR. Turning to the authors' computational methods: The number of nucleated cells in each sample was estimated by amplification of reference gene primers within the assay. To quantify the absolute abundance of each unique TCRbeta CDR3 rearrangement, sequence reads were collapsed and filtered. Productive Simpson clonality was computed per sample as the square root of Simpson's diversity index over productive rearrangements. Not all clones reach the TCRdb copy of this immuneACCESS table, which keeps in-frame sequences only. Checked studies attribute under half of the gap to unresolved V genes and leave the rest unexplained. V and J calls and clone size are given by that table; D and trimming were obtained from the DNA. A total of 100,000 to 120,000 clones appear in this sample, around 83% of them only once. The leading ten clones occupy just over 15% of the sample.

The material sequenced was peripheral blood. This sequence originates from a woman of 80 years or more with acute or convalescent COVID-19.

The nucleotide sequence is TGTGCCAGCAGCCCTGGACAGGGGGCCGAGCAGTACGTC. Its coded protein is CASSPGQGAEQYV. Recombination joined TRBV3-1 (or the pseudogene TRBV3-2) with TRBJ2-7; 11 bases in the middle match TRBD1. Trimmed from V: 4 bases; trimmed from J: 6 bases; junction bases lacking a gene match: 2. There are 13 amino acids in the CDR3, from cysteine to valine inclusive. The sequence is cut down to CDR3 DNA, 39 bases in frame from base 1. From the germline V gene (reference sequence), CDR1 is LGHDT and CDR2 is YNNKEL.